One sample yielded the 25 T cell receptor beta chains listed below, sequenced in a study of shared clonotypes between healthy human individuals. Repertoires were generated with immunoSEQ multiplex PCR, while TCRdb's copy carries only in-frame clones and drops some. This sample has over 1.5 million clones, with 95% to 99% found just once. Sequencing was carried out using naive CD4+ T cells sorted from blood. Subset given: CD45RA+ positively selected. The source of these receptors is a man under 40 in good health.

This clone occurred once. The chain uses TRBV25-1 and TRBJ2-2; 7 bases match TRBD2. With V trimmed by 4 bases and J by 2 bases, 7 bases remained unmatched. The V gene's germline CDR1 is MGHDK and CDR2 SYGVNS. The CDR3 consists of 16 residues. The CDR3 here is CASSGNLAENTGELFF. CDR3 coding DNA: TGTGCCAGCAGTGGGAATCTAGCGGAAAACACCGGGGAGCTGTTTTTT.

V is TRBV10-3 and J is TRBJ2-5; D is undetermined. The CDR3 length is 16 residues. Germline CDR1 reads ENHRY; CDR2 reads SYGVKD. Deletions cut 3 bases from V and 0 bases from J, with 14 bases between. The CDR3 region has the DNA TGTGCCATCAGTGACCCCGGTAGTTCGTACCAAGAGACCCAGTACTTC. Its protein product is CAISDPGSSYQETQYF.

As for this clone: The junction shows a germline mismatch at one end, possibly a read error. The V gene is TRBV7-7, the J gene TRBJ2-7, with D perhaps matching TRBD1 (5 bases). The CDR3 has 14 amino acids. The germline V gene encodes CDR1 SSHAT and CDR2 FNYEAQ (reference sequence). The CDR3 sequence: CASSPGIFSYEQYF. CDR3 coding DNA: TGTGCTAGCAGCCCAGGGATTTTCTCCTACGAGCAGTACTTC.

This clone occurred once. This chain uses TRBV28 with TRBJ2-1, with 9 bases identical to TRBD2. The germline gives CDR1 MDHEN, CDR2 SYDVKM. The CDR3 contains 13 residues. V trimming: 7 bases; J trimming: 7 bases; junction bases outside the gene matches: 5. As DNA, the CDR3 is TGTGCCAGCATTGGTAGCGGGAGAAATGAGCAGTTCTTC. Translation: CASIGSGRNEQFF.

CDR3 protein: CASSLSRVQDTQYF. The CDR3 DNA sequence: TGTGCCAGCAGCTTAAGTAGGGTCCAAGATACGCAGTATTTT. The chain links TRBV7-8 to TRBJ2-3; D remains ambiguous. Germline-derived CDR1 and CDR2 are SGHVS and FQNEAQ. V dropped 2 bases and J dropped 5 bases, with 11 bases sitting between them. This CDR3 comprises 14 residues.

The chain uses TRBV6-5 and TRBJ2-3; TRBD1 is a possible D gene (6 bases). The CDR3 is made up of 13 amino acids. Germline lookup yields CDR1 MNHEY and CDR2 SVGAGI. Trimming took off 4 bases at V and 1 base at J, with 6 bases between the two ends. Here the CDR3 reads CASSWTGTDTQYF. Written as DNA, the CDR3 is TGTGCCAGCAGTTGGACAGGCACAGATACGCAGTATTTT.

The chain links TRBV7-9 to TRBJ2-1; TRBD2 agrees at 13 bases. This CDR3 has 16 amino acids. Germline lookup yields CDR1 SEHNR and CDR2 FQNEAQ (reference sequence). With V trimmed by 6 bases and J by 3 bases, 5 bases remained unmatched. The CDR3 DNA is TGTGCCAGCAGACTCGGGACTAGCGGGAACTACAATGAGCAGTTCTTC. Amino acids: CASRLGTSGNYNEQFF.

The chain recombines TRBV7-6 with TRBJ1-3; D remains unclear. CDR1 is SGHVS and CDR2 is FNYEAQ in the germline V gene. The V end was cut by 1 base, the J end by 4 bases, with 5 bases between. The CDR3 totals 13 residues. The CDR3: CASSLVSGNTIYF. The CDR3 DNA follows: TGTGCCAGCAGCTTAGTGTCCGGAAACACCATATATTTT.

With respect to this clone: The same CDR3 can be traced to other DNA sequences in this sample. CDR3 sequence reads: CSVVAGVYEQYF. The CDR3 coding sequence is TGCAGCGTCGTAGCGGGAGTCTACGAGCAGTACTTC. This chain uses TRBV29-1 with TRBJ2-7; TRBD2 aligns across 9 bases. The CDR3 extends over 12 amino acids. Germline trimming cut 6 bases from V and 3 bases from J; bases unmatched to any gene: 3. In germline, CDR1 is SQVTM, CDR2 ANQGSEA.

This chain uses TRBV27 with TRBJ1-1; 7 nucleotides match TRBD1. This CDR3 has 13 residues. V trimming: 8 bases; J trimming: 1 base; junction bases outside the gene matches: 4. Germline assignment: CDR1 MNHEY and CDR2 SMNVEV (reference sequence). CDR3 sequence reads: CASSGQRNTEAFF. The CDR3 DNA is TGTGCCAGCTCGGGACAGAGGAACACTGAAGCTTTCTTT.

Comments on this clone: Additional DNA sequences in this sample encode the identical CDR3. This chain joins TRBV5-1 and TRBJ2-3, with 7 bases that match TRBD1. V shed 4 bases, J shed 2 bases, and the junction held 4 bases outside the gene matches. The germline gives CDR1 SGHRS, CDR2 YFSETQ. CDR3 length: 14 amino acids. The CDR3 protein is CASSLGQPTDTQYF. The CDR3 DNA sequence: TGCGCCAGCAGCCTGGGACAGCCCACAGATACGCAGTATTTT.

CDR3 in DNA: TGTGCCAGCAGCCCCATCCCGGGGGCTGGGGCTTTCTTT. This codes for CASSPIPGAGAFF. The J gene is TRBJ1-1, the V gene TRBV5-4; D is perhaps TRBD1 (6 bases). V was cut by 4 bases and J by 11 bases, with 18 bases left in between. In germline, CDR1 is SGHNT, CDR2 YYREEE (reference sequence). The CDR3 runs to 13 residues.

Comments on this clone: Other nucleotide sequences from this sample produce the same CDR3. V is TRBV19 and J is TRBJ1-5; unclear D gene. CDR1 and CDR2 from the germline V gene are LNHDA and SQIVND (reference sequence). The germline V and J ends were trimmed by 4 bases and 7 bases, with 8 bases remaining between them. CDR3 length: 12 residues. The CDR3 DNA is TGTGCCAGTAGTACGGGAGGACAGCCCCAGCATTTT. Protein: CASSTGGQPQHF.

As concerns this clone: Other nucleotide sequences in the sample specify the same CDR3. CDR3 DNA sequence: TGTGCCAGCAGCTTAGAGGTCGAGGATACGCAGTATTTT. This gives the protein CASSLEVEDTQYF. The chain has TRBV7-2 and TRBJ2-3; no clear D. This CDR3 has 13 amino acids. V was cut by 1 base and J by 6 bases, with 8 bases left in between. Germline-derived CDR1 and CDR2 are SGHTA and FQGNSA.

The chain uses TRBV6-5 and TRBJ2-7; D ambiguous. Germline V gene data show CDR1 as MNHEY and CDR2 as SVGAGI. Trimming left V 2 bases short and J 2 bases short, with 13 bases between. The CDR3 contains 15 residues. CDR3 coding DNA: TGTGCCAGCAGTTACGGAGATCTCACGACCTACGAGCAGTACTTC. Translated: CASSYGDLTTYEQYF.

The chain employs TRBV14 and TRBJ2-2; TRBD2 is a possible D gene (5 bases). Germline V gene sequence: CDR1 SGHDN, CDR2 FVKESK. The V and J ends lost 6 bases and 2 bases respectively, with 13 bases between them. The CDR3 totals 15 residues. CDR3 nucleotides: TGTGCCAGCAGTCTCGGGATCCGTAACACCGGGGAGCTGTTTTTT. Its protein product is CASSLGIRNTGELFF.

This chain connects TRBV30 to TRBJ2-2, with D hard to call. The V and J ends lost 7 bases and 1 base respectively, with 7 bases between them. Germline assignment: CDR1 GTSNPN and CDR2 SVGIG (reference sequence). CDR3 length: 12 residues. CDR3 loop: CALGWNTGELFF. Here the CDR3 DNA reads TGTGCCTTGGGCTGGAACACCGGGGAGCTGTTTTTT.

The chain links TRBV29-1 to TRBJ2-7, with D perhaps matching TRBD1 or TRBD2 (7 bases each). With 8 bases removed from V and 6 bases from J, the gap between germline ends came to 17 bases. CDR1 is SQVTM and CDR2 is ANQGSEA in the germline V gene. The CDR3 spans 12 residues. The chain's CDR3 is CSLVTGRGEQYF. The CDR3 nucleotides are TGCAGCTTGGTGACAGGGAGGGGCGAGCAGTACTTC.

The rearrangement uses TRBV10-3 and TRBJ1-1, with D hard to call. The germline V gene has CDR1 ENHRY and CDR2 SYGVKD. The CDR3 has 11 amino acids. Trimming removed 4 bases at V and 6 bases at J, with 6 bases between. The CDR3 is CAISGSSEAFF. DNA of the CDR3: TGTGCCATCAGTGGAAGCTCTGAAGCTTTCTTT.

In DNA, the CDR3 is TGTGCCAGTAGTACTATCCCCGGCGAGCAGTACTTC. It translates to CASSTIPGEQYF. The chain employs TRBV19 and TRBJ2-7; no clear D gene. The CDR3 contains 12 residues. Germline-derived CDR1 and CDR2 are LNHDA and SQIVND (reference sequence). Trimming pared 4 bases from V and 6 bases from J, leaving 10 bases between.

V is TRBV10-3 and J is TRBJ2-7; a possible D gene is TRBD1 (5 bases). V was pared by 8 bases and J by 1 base, with 12 bases between. This CDR3 region has 13 residues. Germline CDR1 and CDR2: ENHRY and SYGVKD. In DNA form, the CDR3 reads TGTGCCATCGGGGCAGGGCTGTCCTACGAGCAGTACTTC. Protein product: CAIGAGLSYEQYF.

Regarding this clone: Other DNA sequences from this sample encode an identical CDR3 as well. This rearrangement joins TRBV9 to TRBJ2-7, with unresolved D. V was trimmed by 0 bases and J by 4 bases, leaving 8 bases between them. Germline-derived CDR1 and CDR2 are SGDLS and YYNGEE. There are 13 residues in the CDR3. CDR3 loop: CASSVGLGYEQYF. The CDR3 region has the DNA TGTGCCAGCAGCGTAGGACTCGGATACGAGCAGTACTTC.

The chain uses TRBV10-3 and TRBJ2-2; 7 nucleotides match TRBD1. V lost 9 bases and J lost 4; bases outside the gene matches: 8. Germline CDR1 is ENHRY and CDR2 is SYGVKD. This CDR3 is built from 14 residues. The CDR3 coding sequence is TGTGCCATACGGGACAGTGGGTTCACCGGGGAGCTGTTTTTT. This gives the protein CAIRDSGFTGELFF.

The chain combines TRBV7-8 with TRBJ2-1, with 11 bases lining up with TRBD2. V shed 5 bases, J shed 13 bases, and the junction held 13 bases outside the gene matches. This CDR3 has 15 amino acids. Germline V gene sequence: CDR1 SGHVS, CDR2 FQNEAQ. The CDR3 spells CASSPSHASGRQQFF. For the CDR3, the DNA is TGTGCCAGCAGCCCGTCCCATGCTAGCGGGAGGCAACAGTTCTTC.

This clone was seen more than once but under ten times. The chain has TRBV5-1 and TRBJ2-2; D assignment may be TRBD1 or TRBD2 (5 bases each). V was pared by 3 bases and J by 6 bases, with 6 bases between. The CDR3 runs to 12 residues. Germline V gene lookup returns CDR1 SGHRS and CDR2 YFSETQ. The DNA of the CDR3 is TGCGCCAGCAGCTGGGACCCCGGGGAGCTGTTTTTT. Encoded protein: CASSWDPGELFF.